The 8 T cell receptor beta chains below were found in one sample sequenced in a study of spatial heterogeneity in lung cancer. Each CDR3 protein is one row after TCRdb ran MiXCR on the 5' RACE reads. The sample yields 20,000 to 25,000 distinct CDR3 sequences, around 5.8% seen once. Documented time point: sample taken at primary tumor resection. The input for sequencing was PBMCs, taken at surgery. These receptors came from a male donor with early-stage non-small cell lung cancer.

In its sample, this clonotype was seen a few times. This chain uses TRBV20-1 with TRBJ2-1; possibly TRBD1 or TRBD2 for D (5 bases each). V gave up 2 bases and J gave up 6 bases, with 11 bases separating them. The CDR3 consists of 13 residues. Per germline, CDR1 DFQATT and CDR2 SNEGSKA (reference sequence). The DNA for the CDR3 is TGCAGTGCTAGACACCGGGGCCGCAATGAGCAGTTCTTC. Its translation: CSARHRGRNEQFF.

This clonotype came up a few times. The rearrangement joins TRBV3-1 to TRBJ2-7; 13 bases fit TRBD2. With V trimmed by 4 bases and J by 3 bases, 0 bases remained unmatched. The CDR3 extends over 14 amino acids. Germline loops: CDR1 LGHDT, CDR2 YNNKEL (reference sequence). The CDR3 reads CASSRTSGGYEQYF. As DNA, the CDR3 is TGTGCCAGCAGCCGGACTAGCGGGGGCTACGAGCAGTACTTC.

Turning to this clonotype: Since a much larger clone is just one base distant, this may be a read error. The chain joins TRBV20-1 to TRBJ1-3; tentative D call: TRBD1 (5 bases). The length of the CDR3 is 13 residues. Germline loops: CDR1 DFQATT, CDR2 SNEGSKA (reference sequence). V dropped 3 bases and J dropped 5 bases, with 11 bases sitting between them. The chain's CDR3 is CSASDGARNTIYF. DNA for the CDR3: TGCAGTGCTAGTGATGGGGCGCGAAACACCATATATTTT.

This clonotype was observed many times. CDR3 sequence: CASSPTEGAGVNTEAFF. CDR3 DNA: TGTGCCAGCAGCCCAACTGAAGGGGCCGGGGTGAACACTGAAGCTTTCTTT. V gene TRBV7-9 combines with J gene TRBJ1-1, with TRBD1 as a possible D gene (5 bases). Per the germline V gene, CDR1 is SEHNR and CDR2 is FQNEAQ (reference sequence). The CDR3 consists of 17 residues. Trimming removed 5 bases at V and 0 bases at J, with 19 bases between.

This clonotype was seen at least ten times. CDR3 DNA: TGTGCCAGCAGCAAGAGGGAGATACACTTCACCGGGGAGCTGTTTTTT. Translated, it gives CASSKREIHFTGELFF. V usage is TRBV7-2 and J usage is TRBJ2-2, with TRBD2 as a possible D gene (5 bases). Trimming shortened V by 5 bases and J by 4 bases, and 17 bases separated the two germline ends. Per the germline V gene, CDR1 is SGHTA and CDR2 is FQGNSA. The CDR3 runs 16 residues.

This clonotype has ten or more counts. J is TRBJ2-1 and V is TRBV20-1, with 9 bases fitting TRBD2. The CDR3 consists of 14 residues. After removal of 6 bases from V and 3 bases from J, the junction contained 6 bases not matched to a gene. CDR1 DFQATT and CDR2 SNEGSKA come from the germline V gene (reference sequence). As DNA, the CDR3 is TGCAGTGCCATAGCGGGAGTCGTCTACAATGAGCAGTTCTTC. Protein product: CSAIAGVVYNEQFF.

This clonotype was seen repeatedly, ten times or more. The rearrangement joins TRBV9 to TRBJ2-5, with 9 bases aligning to TRBD1. The ends lost 2 bases at V and 5 bases at J; junction bases unmatched: 1. Per the germline V gene, CDR1 is SGDLS and CDR2 is YYNGEE. This CDR3 has 13 residues. CDR3 in amino acids: CASSVGQGETQYF. DNA of the CDR3: TGTGCCAGCAGCGTCGGACAGGGGGAGACCCAGTACTTC.

This clonotype was detected a few times. The chain joins TRBV5-5 to TRBJ2-1; possible D gene TRBD2, 5 bases. Trimming took off 4 bases at V and 5 bases at J, with 13 bases between the two ends. CDR1 and CDR2 from the germline V gene are SGHKS and YYEKEE (reference sequence). CDR3 size: 14 residues. The CDR3 DNA follows: TGTGCCAGCAGCCCCCGGGGAGTAGACAATGAGCAGTTCTTC. It codes for CASSPRGVDNEQFF.